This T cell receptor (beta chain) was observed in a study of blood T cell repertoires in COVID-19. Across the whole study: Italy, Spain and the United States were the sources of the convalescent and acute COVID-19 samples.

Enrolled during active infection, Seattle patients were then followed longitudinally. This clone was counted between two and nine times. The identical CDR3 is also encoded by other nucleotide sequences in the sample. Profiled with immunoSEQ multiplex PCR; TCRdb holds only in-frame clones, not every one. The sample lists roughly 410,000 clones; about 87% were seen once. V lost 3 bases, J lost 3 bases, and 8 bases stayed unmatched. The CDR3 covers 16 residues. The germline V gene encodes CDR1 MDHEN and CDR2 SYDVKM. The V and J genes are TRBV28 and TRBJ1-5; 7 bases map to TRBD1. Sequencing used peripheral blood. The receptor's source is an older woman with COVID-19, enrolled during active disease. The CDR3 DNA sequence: TGTGCCAGCAGTTTGTGGGGTACAGGGGACAATCAGCCCCAGCATTTT. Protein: CASSLWGTGDNQPQHF.